This T cell receptor beta chain is drawn from a study of T-cell reconstitution after alpha-beta-depleted transplantation in children. CDR1 and CDR2 from the germline V gene are SQVTM and ANQGSEA. This CDR3 region has 18 residues. The junction had 13 bases not matched to a gene; V was cut back by 6 bases and J by 2 bases. Preparing the TCRbeta library involved the use of unique molecular identifiers. Using its own MiXCR run on the PCR reads, TCRdb lists one record per CDR3 protein. The sample lists roughly 500,000 distinct CDR3 sequences; around 16% were seen once. In this sample, this clonotype turned up a few times.

Sample: PBMCs from the stem cell graft donor, taken from the stem cell graft. This chain joins TRBV29-1 and TRBJ2-3; 14 nucleotides line up with TRBD2. The clonotype was recovered from a human donor who donated a stem cell graft to a child with acute lymphoblastic leukemia. The CDR3 DNA is TGCAGCGTCGAGGGACTAGCGGGAGTACAGGTCTTCACAGATACGCAGTATTTT. Translation gives CSVEGLAGVQVFTDTQYF.